This TCR beta chain is drawn from a study of blood T cell repertoires in COVID-19. At the level of the study: PBMCs, B-cell-depleted T cells, or T cells were the source of the cDNA or gDNA that made up the material.

The CDR3 is made up of 14 amino acids. The V gene's germline CDR1 is LNHDA and CDR2 SQIVND (reference sequence). The trim removed 7 bases at V and 8 bases at J, leaving 10 bases unmatched. The authors' processing: Reference gene primer amplification gave nucleated cell count estimates. Sequenced by immunoSEQ multiplex PCR; TCRdb stores in-frame clones only, minus some. The DNA was the basis for D and trimming; V, J and clone size are from that table. The sample has some 66,000 clones; about 75% are singletons. This rearrangement joins TRBV19 to TRBJ1-2; TRBD1 matches 10 bases. Sequencing was done on a sample of peripheral blood. This receptor was taken from a woman of 80 years or more with acute or convalescent COVID-19. In DNA, the CDR3 is TGTGCCAGTACTCCTGGACAGGGGGGAAGAGGCTACACCTTC. Residues: CASTPGQGGRGYTF.